The T cell receptor beta chain under discussion was sequenced for a study of T cell responses to AZD1222 COVID-19 vaccine. The CDR3 sequence is 15 residues long. V lost 2 bases, J lost 7 bases, and 6 bases stayed unmatched. The germline gives CDR1 KGHDR, CDR2 SFDVKD. Produced via immunoSEQ multiplex PCR; TCRdb's table is partial and in-frame only. The top ten hold 5.2% of the sample, which has under 150,000 clones, about 93% seen once. In regard to this clone: What it binds is unknown.

Study-level points and caveats: There were vaccine-associated CD4 TCRs across spike, dominant at 160-218 and 743-854. Repertoire sampling happened only post peak T cell response.

This sequence joins TRBV24-1 and TRBJ1-2; 10 nucleotides match TRBD1. Sample: peripheral blood, taken on day 0 of AZD1222 vaccination. The clonotype originates from an adult in good health. This CDR3 reads CATSDSRQGAAGYTF. CDR3 coding DNA: TGTGCCACCAGTGATTCCCGACAGGGGGCGGCTGGCTACACCTTC.